One and the same sample provided the 9 T cell receptor beta chains below, sequenced in a study of T cell changes during pregnancy in multiple sclerosis (dated by TCRdb to the late 2010s). Libraries were built with the immunoSEQ multiplex PCR assay. TCRdb took over this immuneACCESS table, retaining in-frame rearrangements with V and J assigned. Such tables are incomplete; in checked studies, under half of the missing clones stem from an unresolved V gene, and the remainder is unexplained. The sample includes 70,000 to 85,000 clones, with just over 90% observed a single time. The top ten constitute roughly 2.5% of the sample. The sample was peripheral blood, taken before pregnancy. These receptors were collected from a female donor with multiple sclerosis, enrolled in a pregnancy study.

About this clone itself: A junction end diverges from the germline sequence, so it may reflect a read error. V gene TRBV7-7 combines with J gene TRBJ2-1; tentatively, D is TRBD2 (6 bases). There are 15 residues in the CDR3. CDR1 is SSHAT, CDR2 FNYEAQ, per germline (reference sequence). The CDR3 coding sequence is TGTGCTAGCAGTCGGGACTTAAGCTCCTACAATGAGCAGTTCTTC. It is translated as CASSRDLSSYNEQFF.

The V call is TRBV5-4, the J call TRBJ2-2; 15 nucleotides align to TRBD2. Losses at the gene ends were 5 bases for V and 3 bases for J; bases not matched to a gene: 14. This CDR3 contains 20 residues. Germline values: CDR1 SGHNT, CDR2 YYREEE (reference sequence). The chain's CDR3 is CASRRGLAGGPLWDTGELFF. CDR3 nucleotides: TGTGCCAGCAGGAGGGGACTAGCGGGAGGCCCTCTTTGGGACACCGGGGAGCTGTTTTTT.

J is TRBJ1-2 and V is TRBV19, with 8 bases aligning to TRBD1. Trimming cost V 10 bases and J 3 bases; bases outside gene matches: 4. The CDR3 is 12 residues long. Germline V gives CDR1 LNHDA, CDR2 SQIVND (reference sequence). The CDR3 region has the DNA TGTGCCATTCTGACAGGGGACTATGGCTACACCTTC. It translates to CAILTGDYGYTF.

V and J are TRBV15 and TRBJ2-7, with TRBD1 matching over 8 bases. Germline CDR1 reads LNHNV; CDR2 reads YYDKDF (reference sequence). V was pared by 5 bases and J by 3 bases, with 6 bases of the junction left unmatched. CDR3 length: 14 residues. The CDR3 sequence is CATSERTGNYEQYF. CDR3 bases: TGTGCCACCAGCGAAAGGACAGGGAACTACGAGCAGTACTTC.

This rearrangement joins TRBV6-6 to TRBJ2-2, with 10 bases fitting TRBD1. Germline V gene lookup returns CDR1 MNHNY and CDR2 SVGAGI (reference sequence). Losses at the gene ends were 2 bases for V and 4 bases for J; bases not matched to a gene: 1. This CDR3 is built from 15 residues. CDR3 DNA: TGTGCCAGCAGTTACCGGGACAGGGGCACCGGGGAGCTGTTTTTT. Protein product: CASSYRDRGTGELFF.

The chain recombines TRBV2 with TRBJ2-7; 8 positions match TRBD2. Unmatched junction bases numbered 12, after V lost 7 bases and J lost 4 bases. The CDR3 sequence is 15 residues long. Germline V lookup: CDR1 SNHLY, CDR2 FYNNEI. The CDR3 is CASNPWRGRLYEQYF. The CDR3 DNA sequence: TGTGCCAGCAATCCCTGGCGCGGGAGGTTATACGAGCAGTACTTC.

This clone turned up a few times. The gene calls are TRBV9 and TRBJ2-7; D possibly corresponds to TRBD1 (7 bases). Per germline, CDR1 SGDLS and CDR2 YYNGEE. This CDR3 contains 12 residues. V was cut by 3 bases and J by 6 bases, with 10 bases left in between. The CDR3 here is CASSAQGGEQYF. CDR3 in DNA: TGTGCCAGCAGCGCCCAGGGGGGCGAGCAGTACTTC.

The rearrangement links TRBV7-3 to TRBJ2-3; perhaps TRBD2 as D (6 bases). Deletions cut 3 bases from V and 1 base from J, with 11 bases between. This CDR3 spans 15 amino acids. Germline assignment: CDR1 SGHTA and CDR2 FQGTGA. The DNA for the CDR3 is TGTGCCAGCAGCTTCAAGGCTAGCGGCACAGATACGCAGTATTTT. Translating it yields CASSFKASGTDTQYF.

The chain links TRBV5-4 to TRBJ2-6; maybe TRBD1 (5 bases). V was cut by 4 bases and J by 2 bases, with 10 bases left in between. Germline CDR1 and CDR2: SGHNT and YYREEE (reference sequence). The CDR3 spans 15 residues. This CDR3 reads CASSPPGTGANVLTF. CDR3 sequence (DNA): TGTGCCAGCAGCCCCCCAGGGACTGGGGCCAACGTCCTGACTTTC.